This T cell receptor (beta chain) was obtained from a study of long-term antiretroviral therapy in people with HIV. To note about this clone: Its matching antigen is unknown.

In germline, CDR1 is PRHDT, CDR2 FYEKMQ (reference sequence). The V end was cut by 1 base, the J end by 4 bases, with 14 bases between. The CDR3 consists of 16 residues. General study points: Records did not include ART adherence, viral resistance or therapy changes. Pre-ART clonal expansion yielded clones that dominated the repertoire at all time points.

The authors ran the immunoSEQ assay, v3.0, at survey level. Here immunoSEQ multiplex PCR was the method, and the copy in TCRdb shows in-frame clones only, minus some. Of approximately 26,000 clones in the sample, about 81% were seen once. The specimen was unsorted PBMCs, collected 2.9 years after starting antiretroviral therapy. This clonotype was sampled from a man aged 50-59 years with HIV. The chain joins TRBV13 to TRBJ2-1, with D maybe TRBD2 (5 bases). CDR3 sequence reads: CASSLAGSGGYNEQFF. The DNA of the CDR3 is TGTGCCAGCAGCTTAGCTGGGAGCGGTGGGTACAATGAGCAGTTCTTC.